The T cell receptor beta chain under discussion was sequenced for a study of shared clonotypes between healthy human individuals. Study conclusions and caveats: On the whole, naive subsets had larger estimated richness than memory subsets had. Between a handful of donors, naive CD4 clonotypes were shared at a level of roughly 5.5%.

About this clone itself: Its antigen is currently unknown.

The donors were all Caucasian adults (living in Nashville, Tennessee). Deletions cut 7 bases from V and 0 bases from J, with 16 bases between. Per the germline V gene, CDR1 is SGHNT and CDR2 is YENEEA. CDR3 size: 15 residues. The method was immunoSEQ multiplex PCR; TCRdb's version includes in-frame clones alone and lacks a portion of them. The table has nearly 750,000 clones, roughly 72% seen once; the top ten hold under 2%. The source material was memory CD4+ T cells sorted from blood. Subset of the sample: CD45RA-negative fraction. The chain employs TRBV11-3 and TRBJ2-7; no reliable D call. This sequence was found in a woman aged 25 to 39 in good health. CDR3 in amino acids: CASTPQSYNSYEQYF. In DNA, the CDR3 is TGTGCCAGCACCCCCCAGTCCTACAACTCCTACGAGCAGTACTTC.